One sample yielded the 22 T cell receptor beta chains listed below, sequenced in a study of T cells in localized non-small cell lung cancer. Measured with immunoSEQ multiplex PCR; TCRdb has only the in-frame clones, and not every one. Of approximately 41,000 clones in the sample, 86% were seen once. Sequences were derived from peripheral blood mononuclear cells, sampled before any cancer treatment. The receptors originated from a male donor at least 60 years old with stage II lung adenocarcinoma.

Written as DNA, the CDR3 is TGTGCCAGAATAAAGGGCCCCAGCTCCTACAATGAGCAGTTCTTC. Translating it yields CARIKGPSSYNEQFF. The chain couples TRBV2 to TRBJ2-1; D is ambiguous. The germline CDR1 and CDR2 sequences are SNHLY and FYNNEI. The CDR3 totals 15 residues. V dropped 9 bases and J dropped 0 bases, with 15 bases sitting between them.

V usage is TRBV11-2 and J usage is TRBJ2-5, with 8 nucleotides matching TRBD1. CDR3 size: 14 residues. V lost 4 bases, J lost 2 bases, and 3 bases stayed unmatched. Germline V gene lookup returns CDR1 SGHAT and CDR2 FQNNGV. CDR3: CASSYYRGQETQYF. The DNA of the CDR3 is TGTGCCAGCAGCTACTACAGGGGGCAAGAGACCCAGTACTTC.

This chain connects TRBV14 to TRBJ2-5; D uncertain. Trimming removed 3 bases from V and 4 bases from J, with 6 bases in between. The CDR3 covers 12 residues. Germline V lookup: CDR1 SGHDN, CDR2 FVKESK. The CDR3 region has the DNA TGTGCCAGCAGCCAGGTAGGAGAGACCCAGTACTTC. Amino acids: CASSQVGETQYF.

The chain carries TRBV5-1 and TRBJ2-3; 14 bases map to TRBD2. The length of the CDR3 is 16 residues. The V gene's germline CDR1 is SGHRS and CDR2 YFSETQ. Trimming removed 9 bases from V and 1 base from J; junction bases left unmatched: 7. CDR3 region: CATSGLAGVGTDTQYF. For the CDR3, the DNA is TGCGCCACCTCGGGACTAGCGGGAGTCGGCACAGATACGCAGTATTTT. Full variable domain (remainder filled in from reference TRBV5-1 and TRBJ2-3): KAGVTQTPRYLIKTRGQQVTLSCSPISGHRSVSWYQQTPGQGLQFLFEYFSETQRNKGNFPGRFSGRQFSNSRSEMNVSTLELGDSALYLCATSGLAGVGTDTQYFGPGTRLTVL.

V usage is TRBV9 and J usage is TRBJ2-7, with D maybe TRBD2 (6 bases). This CDR3 region has 14 residues. Trimming stripped 0 bases from V and 0 bases from J, with 7 bases between. CDR1 and CDR2 (germline): SGDLS, YYNGEE. The CDR3 here is CASSVGSGSYEQYF. The CDR3 DNA follows: TGTGCCAGCAGCGTAGGTAGCGGCTCCTACGAGCAGTACTTC.

The chain carries TRBV5-1 and TRBJ2-7; D may match TRBD1 or TRBD2 (5 bases each). This CDR3 contains 14 residues. V gave up 0 bases and J gave up 3 bases, with 10 bases separating them. CDR1 and CDR2 from the germline V gene are SGHRS and YFSETQ. The CDR3 loop is CASSLARGVYEQYF. CDR3 DNA sequence: TGCGCCAGCAGCTTGGCTAGGGGAGTCTACGAGCAGTACTTC.

V and J are TRBV18 and TRBJ2-7, with a tentative D call TRBD1 (5 bases). Looked up from germline, CDR1 is KGHSH and CDR2 is LQKENI. V was pared by 3 bases and J by 5 bases, with 11 bases between. The CDR3 spans 13 residues. This CDR3 is CASSPQGRHEQYF. CDR3 DNA sequence: TGTGCCAGCTCACCCCAGGGTAGGCACGAGCAGTACTTC.

V and J are TRBV28 and TRBJ2-7; 12 bases are a match to TRBD2. V lost 8 bases, J lost 2 bases, and 4 bases stayed unmatched. The CDR3 has 14 amino acids. CDR1 is MDHEN and CDR2 is SYDVKM in the germline V gene. CDR3 coding DNA: TGTGCCAGCCGACTAGCGGGAGAAACCTACGAGCAGTACTTC. This codes for CASRLAGETYEQYF.

V is TRBV7-2 and J is TRBJ1-2; D is unresolved. The CDR3 covers 15 residues. V lost 0 bases and J lost 2, with 10 bases in between. Germline-derived CDR1 and CDR2 are SGHTA and FQGNSA. The CDR3 region is CASSLALQENYGYTF. The CDR3 DNA follows: TGTGCCAGCAGCTTAGCGCTCCAGGAAAACTATGGCTACACCTTC.

The rearrangement uses TRBV30 and TRBJ2-3; the D is unclear. This CDR3 is 14 amino acids long. V gave up 3 bases and J gave up 0 bases, with 10 bases separating them. Germline V lookup: CDR1 GTSNPN, CDR2 SVGIG (reference sequence). The CDR3 coding sequence is TGTGCCTGGAGAGTATACTCTAGCACAGATACGCAGTATTTT. This translates into CAWRVYSSTDTQYF.

V gene TRBV6-4 combines with J gene TRBJ2-1, with 10 bases matching TRBD2. The CDR3 totals 15 residues. With 2 bases clipped from V and 6 bases from J, the junction kept 4 bases outside the gene matches. The germline V gene has CDR1 MRHNA and CDR2 SNTAGT. The CDR3 loop is CASSDPSGSRNEQFF. As DNA, the CDR3 is TGTGCCAGCAGTGACCCTAGCGGGAGCCGCAATGAGCAGTTCTTC.

The chain joins TRBV5-4 to TRBJ1-1; 7 bases fit TRBD1. Germline V gene lookup returns CDR1 SGHNT and CDR2 YYREEE (reference sequence). After removal of 0 bases from V and 2 bases from J, the junction contained 7 bases not matched to a gene. The CDR3 consists of 16 residues. The CDR3 is CASSLGAGGGNTEAFF. The CDR3 bases are TGTGCCAGCAGCTTGGGGGCAGGGGGTGGCAACACTGAAGCTTTCTTT.

This clone was picked up one time. The CDR3 DNA sequence: TGTGCCAGCAGCTTCGGAGGTGGGAGGGCGAACACCGGGGAGCTGTTTTTT. Its translation: CASSFGGGRANTGELFF. V gene TRBV5-6 combines with J gene TRBJ2-2; TRBD2 agrees at 7 bases. The CDR3 runs 17 residues. The V segment lost 2 bases and the J segment 0 bases; nucleotides outside the gene matches: 7. Per germline, CDR1 SGHDT and CDR2 YYEEEE.

With regard to this clone: An end of the junction does not agree with germline; a read error may underlie this. This rearrangement joins TRBV27 to TRBJ1-4; D not certain. Germline loops: CDR1 MNHEY, CDR2 SMNVEV (reference sequence). CDR3 length: 14 residues. CDR3 bases: TGTGCCAGCAGTTTACTTGACTGGAATGAAAAGCTGTTTTTT. This gives the protein CASSLLDWNEKLFF.

The count of this clone is one. V and J are TRBV5-4 and TRBJ2-7; possibly TRBD2 for D (6 bases). Germline assignment: CDR1 SGHNT and CDR2 YYREEE (reference sequence). The CDR3 covers 13 residues. Between the trimmed V and J ends, which lost 7 bases and 5 bases, there was a span of 16 bases. This chain's CDR3 is CASGAGGYHEQYF. The CDR3 coding sequence is TGTGCCAGCGGGGCCGGGGGATATCACGAGCAGTACTTC.

The CDR3 sequence: CASSSPVAEAFF. The CDR3 nucleotides read TGTGCCAGCAGCTCCCCTGTTGCTGAAGCTTTCTTT. The rearrangement joins TRBV5-4 to TRBJ1-1; unclear D gene. The CDR3 is 12 residues long. V was shortened by 3 bases and J by 6 bases, with 9 bases between the two germline ends. Germline loops: CDR1 SGHNT, CDR2 YYREEE (reference sequence).

J is TRBJ2-3 and V is TRBV30; no clear D gene. Germline-derived CDR1 and CDR2 are GTSNPN and SVGIG (reference sequence). The V and J ends lost 3 bases and 2 bases respectively, with 15 bases between them. This CDR3 has 15 amino acids. The CDR3 spells CAWSTDKFNTDTQYF. CDR3 sequence (DNA): TGTGCCTGGAGCACGGATAAATTTAACACAGATACGCAGTATTTT.

The CDR3 is CAIEAGEGTDTQYF. The CDR3 nucleotides read TGTGCCATAGAGGCAGGGGAAGGCACAGATACGCAGTATTTT. V gene TRBV6-6 combines with J gene TRBJ2-3; weak D call: TRBD1 (6 bases). From germline, CDR1 is MNHNY and CDR2 SVGAGI (reference sequence). The CDR3 contains 14 residues. V lost 10 bases, J lost 1 base, and 15 bases lay in between.

The chain has TRBV29-1 and TRBJ1-6, with a weak D call TRBD1 (5 bases). The V gene's germline CDR1 is SQVTM and CDR2 ANQGSEA. The CDR3 runs to 13 residues. Trimming shortened V by 5 bases and J by 7 bases, and 12 bases separated the two germline ends. The CDR3 loop reads CSVSFRVNSPLHF. CDR3 DNA: TGCAGCGTTTCGTTCAGGGTCAATTCACCCCTCCACTTT.

This clone was observed a few times. The chain has TRBV6-6 and TRBJ2-5; the D gene is possibly TRBD1 (6 bases). The CDR3 has 14 amino acids. Germline CDR1 MNHNY, CDR2 SVGAGI (reference sequence). Trimming took off 0 bases at V and 5 bases at J, with 10 bases between the two ends. The CDR3 region is CASSYSGGGETQYF. The CDR3 coding sequence is TGTGCCAGCAGTTACTCAGGGGGTGGGGAGACCCAGTACTTC.

This sequence joins TRBV5-1 and TRBJ2-5, with a possible D match to TRBD1 (6 bases). Germline CDR1 reads SGHRS; CDR2 reads YFSETQ. V was clipped by 0 bases and J by 5 bases, with 14 bases between them. The CDR3 covers 15 residues. This CDR3 reads CASSLAAGAQETQYF. The CDR3, as DNA: TGCGCCAGCAGCTTGGCCGCAGGGGCCCAGGAGACCCAGTACTTC.

The chain carries TRBV29-1 and TRBJ1-1, with D possibly being TRBD1 (5 bases). This CDR3 has 11 amino acids. Trimming pared 5 bases from V and 4 bases from J, leaving 8 bases between. Germline CDR1 SQVTM, CDR2 ANQGSEA. The CDR3, as DNA: TGCAGCGTTCGAAGGGGCACTGAAGCTTTCTTT. Residues: CSVRRGTEAFF.